These 15 T cell receptor beta chains were sequenced from one sample in a study of T cells in Graves' hyperthyroidism and ophthalmopathy. RNA transcripts provided the source from which TCR beta CDR3 regions were amplified. HTBI primers were the set used in a first-round RT-PCR of the TCR CDR3. TCRdb passed the multiplex PCR reads through MiXCR, listing each CDR3 protein once. The data show a few hundred thousand distinct CDR3 sequences, 16% seen once. Sequencing was carried out using blood. The receptors stem from a woman between 40 and 50 years old with Graves' ophthalmopathy.

J is TRBJ2-3 and V is TRBV20-1, with D unresolved. Trimming left V 0 bases short and J 1 base short, with 8 bases between. The CDR3 is made up of 14 amino acids. In germline, CDR1 is DFQATT, CDR2 SNEGSKA (reference sequence). CDR3 amino acids: CSARDAIGTDTQYF. Written as DNA, the CDR3 is TGCAGTGCTAGAGATGCCATTGGCACAGATACGCAGTATTTT.

Ten or more counts support this clonotype. The chain couples TRBV2 to TRBJ2-3; TRBD1 matches at 8 bases. This CDR3 is built from 14 residues. The germline V gene has CDR1 SNHLY and CDR2 FYNNEI. V was pared by 7 bases and J by 3 bases, with 6 bases of the junction left unmatched. The CDR3 region is CASTRDRLTDTQYF. CDR3 sequence (DNA): TGTGCCAGCACCCGGGACAGGCTGACAGATACGCAGTATTTT.

The chain carries TRBV4-2 and TRBJ1-6; D gene uncertain. Trimming shortened V by 1 base and J by 5 bases, and 6 bases separated the two germline ends. CDR3 length equals 14 residues. Looked up from germline, CDR1 is LGHNA and CDR2 is YNFKEQ. The CDR3 region has the DNA TGTGCCAGCAGCCAAGGAGGGAATAATTCACCCCTCCACTTT. It yields the protein CASSQGGNNSPLHF.

This clonotype was recorded a few times. CDR3: CAVGGGSGNTIYF. The CDR3 DNA reads as TGTGCCGTAGGGGGGGGCTCTGGAAACACCATATATTTT. This chain joins TRBV30 and TRBJ1-3, with D maybe TRBD1 (6 bases). Deletions cut 8 bases from V and 0 bases from J, with 11 bases between. Germline assignment: CDR1 GTSNPN and CDR2 SVGIG (reference sequence). The CDR3 sequence is 13 residues long. The entire variable domain, with the rest obtained from reference TRBV30 and TRBJ1-3, is as follows: SQTIHQWPATLVQPVGSPLSLECTVEGTSNPNLYWYRQAAGRGLQLLFYSVGIGQISSEVPQNLSASRPQDRQFILSSKKLLLSDSGFYLCAVGGGSGNTIYFGEGSWLTVV.

The table lists this clonotype with many counts. This chain uses TRBV27 with TRBJ1-2; 7 bases match TRBD1. J lost 4 bases, V lost 1 base, and 6 bases had no gene match. CDR3 length equals 15 residues. The germline gives CDR1 MNHEY, CDR2 SMNVEV (reference sequence). The CDR3 is CASSLLGRDSYGYTF. CDR3 nucleotides: TGTGCCAGCAGTTTATTAGGTCGGGACAGCTATGGCTACACCTTC.

This clonotype was seen repeatedly, ten times or more. The gene calls are TRBV30 and TRBJ2-3; D remains unclear. The CDR3 sequence is 14 residues long. Per germline, CDR1 GTSNPN and CDR2 SVGIG (reference sequence). Trimming removed 5 bases from V and 6 bases from J, with 18 bases in between. This CDR3 reads CAWDGPVTIDTQYF. The CDR3 nucleotides are TGTGCCTGGGATGGACCTGTTACAATCGATACGCAGTATTTT.

V gene TRBV7-2 combines with J gene TRBJ2-7, with D possibly matching TRBD1 (6 bases). Trimming shortened V by 3 bases and J by 3 bases, and 9 bases separated the two germline ends. This CDR3 comprises 13 residues. Germline CDR1 is SGHTA and CDR2 is FQGNSA. The CDR3 DNA reads as TGTGCCAGCAGCTTGGACAGATTCTACGAGCAGTACTTC. Amino acids: CASSLDRFYEQYF.

This clonotype was recorded at least ten times. The chain employs TRBV28 and TRBJ2-1; 7 bases agree with TRBD1. V shed 6 bases and J 5 bases; nucleotides not matched to a gene: 7. The germline V gene has CDR1 MDHEN and CDR2 SYDVKM. The CDR3 sequence is 14 residues long. The CDR3 spells CASSPRTGHNEQFF. In nucleotides, the CDR3 is TGTGCCAGCAGCCCCCGGACAGGCCACAATGAGCAGTTCTTC.

There are many counts of this clonotype. The chain carries TRBV6-1 and TRBJ1-1; 7 bases are shared with TRBD1. Germline V gives CDR1 MNHNS, CDR2 SASEGT. CDR3 length equals 15 residues. V was clipped by 8 bases and J by 0 bases; unmatched bases: 9. Here the CDR3 DNA reads TGTGCCAGCCTAGCCGACAGGGCCATGAACACTGAAGCTTTCTTT. It yields the protein CASLADRAMNTEAFF.

This clonotype was observed many times. The V gene is TRBV27, the J gene TRBJ1-2; no clear D gene. The CDR3 is 15 residues long. Trimming pared 6 bases from V and 6 bases from J, leaving 20 bases between. Germline-derived CDR1 and CDR2 are MNHEY and SMNVEV (reference sequence). The CDR3 region is CASSRGGGMKDGYTF. The CDR3 DNA is TGTGCCAGCAGCCGCGGCGGAGGGATGAAGGATGGCTACACCTTC.

This chain uses TRBV7-3 with TRBJ2-1, with D perhaps TRBD2 (5 bases). Trimming stripped 0 bases from V and 3 bases from J, with 12 bases between. The CDR3 covers 16 residues. Looked up from germline, CDR1 is SGHTA and CDR2 is FQGTGA. CDR3 bases: TGTGCCAGCAGCTTAACGGTTAATAGCGACTACAATGAGCAGTTCTTC. This translates into CASSLTVNSDYNEQFF.

V usage is TRBV6-4 and J usage is TRBJ1-1; D gene ambiguous. The CDR3 runs 17 residues. Germline lookup yields CDR1 MRHNA and CDR2 SNTAGT. V dropped 4 bases and J dropped 11 bases, with 29 bases sitting between them. CDR3 in amino acids: CASSALVWVRTTIYAFF. The CDR3 bases are TGTGCCAGCAGTGCCCTCGTTTGGGTCAGGACTACAATCTACGCTTTCTTT.

V usage is TRBV24-1 and J usage is TRBJ2-3, with TRBD2 identical over 7 bases. Trimming took 7 bases from V and 6 from J; bases not matched to a gene: 6. The CDR3 has 13 residues. CDR1 is KGHDR and CDR2 is SFDVKD in the germline V gene. CDR3 residues: CATRAGTWDTQYF. The DNA for the CDR3 is TGTGCCACCAGAGCGGGGACTTGGGATACGCAGTATTTT.

This clonotype was recorded a few times. The chain links TRBV2 to TRBJ1-5; D may be TRBD1 (5 bases). This CDR3 has 15 amino acids. Germline CDR1 SNHLY, CDR2 FYNNEI. V lost 7 bases and J lost 0, with 13 bases in between. Here the CDR3 reads CASNRDPYSNQPQHF. CDR3 sequence (DNA): TGTGCCAGCAACCGGGACCCCTATAGCAATCAGCCCCAGCATTTT.

The gene calls are TRBV19 and TRBJ1-5; D is unresolved. Deletions cut 3 bases from V and 1 base from J, with 13 bases between. There are 16 residues in the CDR3. The germline V gene encodes CDR1 LNHDA and CDR2 SQIVND (reference sequence). For the CDR3, the DNA is TGTGCCAGTAGTATCGAGGGAAAGGGAAGCAATCAGCCCCAGCATTTT. Protein: CASSIEGKGSNQPQHF.